This T cell receptor (beta chain) originates from a study of T cells in Graves' hyperthyroidism and ophthalmopathy. Study-wide context: Staff took peripheral blood when the initial diagnosis was made, before any treatment began.

The CDR3 contains 16 residues. Trimming removed 3 bases at V and 3 bases at J, with 18 bases between. Germline V gene data show CDR1 as ENHRY and CDR2 as SYGVKD. For the diagnoses, clinical symptoms, serum thyroxine and TRAb, thyroid ultrasound and orbital computed tomography were used. This clonotype was found a few times. Amplification of TCR beta CDR3 regions was performed using RNA transcripts as template. HTBI primers were the set used in a first-round RT-PCR of the TCR CDR3. TCRdb passed the multiplex PCR reads through MiXCR, listing each CDR3 protein once. The table lists about 840,000 distinct CDR3 sequences, more than 30% of them singletons.

The source is a man aged 18 to 29 with Graves' hyperthyroidism. Sequenced input: blood. This sequence joins TRBV10-3 and TRBJ2-7; tentatively, D is TRBD2 (6 bases). This chain's CDR3 is CAISDPRDSTLYEQYF. The CDR3 bases are TGTGCCATCAGTGACCCCCGGGACTCGACCCTCTACGAGCAGTACTTC.